These 23 T cell receptor beta chains were all obtained from the same sample, sequenced in a study of blood T cell repertoires in COVID-19. Sequenced by immunoSEQ multiplex PCR; TCRdb stores in-frame clones only, minus some. The sample carries over 200,000 clones, roughly nine tenths recorded once. The sample was peripheral blood. Receptors originate from a man between 60 and 75 years old who had recovered from COVID-19.

The rearrangement uses TRBV5-1 and TRBJ2-5; perhaps TRBD2 as D (6 bases). Trimming cost V 4 bases and J 5 bases, with 12 bases left between them. This CDR3 is built from 13 residues. In germline, CDR1 is SGHRS, CDR2 YFSETQ. In nucleotides, the CDR3 is TGCGCCAGCAGCCCGGTGGGGGGTGAGACCCAGTACTTC. Encoded protein: CASSPVGGETQYF.

In its sample, this clone was seen a few times. J is TRBJ1-3 and V is TRBV5-1, with D perhaps matching TRBD1 (5 bases). This CDR3 contains 15 residues. Germline CDR1 and CDR2: SGHRS and YFSETQ. The V and J ends lost 4 bases and 4 bases respectively, with 15 bases between them. Written as DNA, the CDR3 is TGCGCCAGCAGCCTGGAGGTGGCAGGGGGAAACACCATATATTTT. This sequence encodes CASSLEVAGGNTIYF.

The J gene is TRBJ2-5, the V gene TRBV25-1; D gene unclear. The germline V and J ends were trimmed by 3 bases and 7 bases, with 15 bases remaining between them. CDR1 is MGHDK and CDR2 is SYGVNS in the germline V gene. The CDR3 spans 14 residues. CDR3 nucleotides: TGTGCCAGCAGTGACGCGACGAGGCTGTCGACCCAGTACTTC. Its protein product is CASSDATRLSTQYF.

V is TRBV7-3 and J is TRBJ2-1; possibly TRBD2 for D (8 bases). V lost 4 bases and J 4 bases, leaving 17 bases between the germline ends. Germline values: CDR1 SGHTA, CDR2 FQGTGA. The CDR3 has 16 residues. CDR3 sequence reads: CASSSSGGDRYNEQFF. The CDR3 region has the DNA TGTGCCAGCAGCTCCTCCGGGGGGGACAGATACAATGAGCAGTTCTTC.

The chain has TRBV10-3 and TRBJ1-2; unclear D gene. CDR1 is ENHRY and CDR2 is SYGVKD in the germline V gene. The V end lost 3 bases, the J end lost 8 bases, and 10 bases lay between the germline ends. This CDR3 comprises 12 residues. Written as DNA, the CDR3 is TGTGCCATCAGTGATTGGACTAAGGGCTACACCTTC. Its translation is CAISDWTKGYTF.

The V gene is TRBV3-1 (or the pseudogene TRBV3-2), the J gene TRBJ2-6; 12 bases are shared with TRBD2. The V segment lost 1 base and the J segment 4 bases; nucleotides outside the gene matches: 8. This CDR3 contains 19 residues. CDR1 and CDR2 (germline): LGHDT, YNNKEL (reference sequence). The CDR3 bases are TGTGCCAGCAGCCAAGGCCAGACTAGCGGGGGAGCGGGGGCCAACGTCCTGACTTTC. This sequence encodes CASSQGQTSGGAGANVLTF.

The chain combines TRBV12-3 or TRBV12-4 with TRBJ1-1, with a possible D match to TRBD1 (6 bases). The CDR3 spans 11 residues. The CDR3 bases are TGTGCGATAGGGGGATACACTGAAGCTTTCTTT. This gives the protein CAIGGYTEAFF.

The chain has TRBV19 and TRBJ1-2; the match to TRBD1 covers 10 bases. The CDR3 loop spans 14 amino acids. Germline lookup yields CDR1 LNHDA and CDR2 SQIVND (reference sequence). V trimming: 5 bases; J trimming: 4 bases; junction bases outside the gene matches: 4. CDR3 amino acids: CASSRTGGVYGYTF. The CDR3 DNA reads TGTGCCAGTAGTCGGACAGGGGGTGTCTATGGCTACACCTTC.

This clone was detected only a few times. The V call is TRBV4-2, the J call TRBJ2-1; TRBD1 agrees at 8 bases. J gave up 0 bases and V 4 bases, and 8 bases lay outside the gene matches. Germline V CDR1 and CDR2: LGHNA, YNFKEQ. This CDR3 spans 17 amino acids. CDR3 amino acids: CASSLATGAFSYNEQFF. DNA for the CDR3: TGTGCCAGCAGCCTCGCGACAGGGGCCTTCTCCTACAATGAGCAGTTCTTC.

The V and J genes are TRBV7-2 and TRBJ1-2; 9 bases are shared with TRBD1. Germline trimming cut 3 bases from V and 7 bases from J; bases unmatched to any gene: 6. Germline CDR1 is SGHTA and CDR2 is FQGNSA. This CDR3 comprises 14 residues. The CDR3 protein is CASSFLQGAVGYTF. DNA for the CDR3: TGTGCCAGCAGCTTTTTACAGGGGGCGGTTGGCTACACCTTC.

The chain recombines TRBV13 with TRBJ2-1; 9 bases map to TRBD1. The CDR3 runs 17 residues. V shed 5 bases, J shed 4 bases, and the junction held 12 bases outside the gene matches. Germline V CDR1 and CDR2: PRHDT, FYEKMQ (reference sequence). The CDR3 DNA follows: TGTGCCAGCAGCCCAACCGGGACAGGGCACCGTTACAATGAGCAGTTCTTC. Its protein is CASSPTGTGHRYNEQFF.

As to this clone: Different DNA sequences within this sample yield the same CDR3. V is TRBV11-3 and J is TRBJ1-1; D not resolved. Trimming removed 1 base at V and 1 base at J, with 4 bases between. CDR3 size: 13 residues. Looked up from germline, CDR1 is SGHNT and CDR2 is YENEEA. Written as DNA, the CDR3 is TGTGCCAGCAGCTTAGGTCGGAACACTGAAGCTTTCTTT. Translating it yields CASSLGRNTEAFF.

As to this clone: This CDR3 is also generated by other DNA sequences in the sample. This rearrangement joins TRBV5-1 to TRBJ1-4; D is unclear. Germline lookup yields CDR1 SGHRS and CDR2 YFSETQ. V lost 1 base to trimming and J lost 3 bases, with 7 bases between them. The CDR3 has 14 amino acids. The CDR3: CASSLTASNEKLFF. DNA for the CDR3: TGCGCCAGCAGCTTGACAGCCTCTAATGAAAAACTGTTTTTT.

The chain links TRBV7-2 to TRBJ1-5; TRBD1 matches 7 bases. The germline gives CDR1 SGHTA, CDR2 FQGNSA. The CDR3 runs 16 residues. V dropped 2 bases and J dropped 6; count of bases not matched to a gene: 10. CDR3 protein: CASSLIATGQSQPQHF. CDR3 DNA sequence: TGTGCCAGCAGCTTAATCGCGACAGGGCAAAGTCAGCCCCAGCATTTT.

The chain uses TRBV5-1 and TRBJ2-1; D not resolved. Germline V CDR1 and CDR2: SGHRS, YFSETQ. The V gene lost 0 bases and the J gene lost 4 bases, with 11 bases spanning the gap. The CDR3 is 15 residues long. CDR3 sequence reads: CASSLEESDYNEQFF. The CDR3 DNA follows: TGCGCCAGCAGCTTGGAGGAGTCAGATTACAATGAGCAGTTCTTC. The full variable domain, completed using reference TRBV5-1 and TRBJ2-1, is KAGVTQTPRYLIKTRGQQVTLSCSPISGHRSVSWYQQTPGQGLQFLFEYFSETQRNKGNFPGRFSGRQFSNSRSEMNVSTLELGDSALYLCASSLEESDYNEQFFGPGTRLTVL.

In nucleotides, the CDR3 is TGTGCCAGCAGCTTCGGACAGGGGAACACTGAAGCTTTCTTT. Its protein is CASSFGQGNTEAFF. The chain couples TRBV11-3 to TRBJ1-1; 8 bases line up with TRBD1. The germline CDR1 and CDR2 sequences are SGHNT and YENEEA. The CDR3 is 14 residues long. The V segment lost 3 bases and the J segment 1 base; nucleotides outside the gene matches: 1.

The chain recombines TRBV14 with TRBJ1-1; 7 nucleotides line up with TRBD1. This CDR3 spans 15 amino acids. Trimming cost V 10 bases and J 0 bases; bases outside gene matches: 11. Germline CDR1 is SGHDN and CDR2 is FVKESK. CDR3 region: CATSPLQGMNTEAFF. CDR3 nucleotide sequence: TGTGCCACCTCGCCCTTACAGGGGATGAACACTGAAGCTTTCTTT. Filled out from reference TRBV14 and TRBJ1-1, the complete variable domain reads EAGVTQFPSHSVIEKGQTVTLRCDPISGHDNLYWYRRVMGKEIKFLLHFVKESKQDESGMPNNRFLAERTGGTYSTLKVQPAELEDSGVYFCATSPLQGMNTEAFFGQGTRLTVV.

This clone appeared a single time. V gene TRBV9 combines with J gene TRBJ2-1; TRBD1 matches 7 bases. The CDR3 is made up of 20 amino acids. Trimming cost V 6 bases and J 4 bases; bases outside gene matches: 25. Germline V gene lookup returns CDR1 SGDLS and CDR2 YYNGEE. For the CDR3, the DNA is TGTGCCAGCACCCGTAGGGGGCGCAGGGGTACAAACTGGGGATACAATGAGCAGTTCTTC. Translated: CASTRRGRRGTNWGYNEQFF.

The chain recombines TRBV2 with TRBJ1-2; D possibly corresponds to TRBD1 (5 bases). Between the trimmed V and J ends, which lost 3 bases and 5 bases, there was a span of 7 bases. CDR3 length: 12 residues. The germline V gene has CDR1 SNHLY and CDR2 FYNNEI. The CDR3 coding sequence is TGTGCCAGCAGTGAGGGGCAGTATGGCTACACCTTC. Encoded protein: CASSEGQYGYTF.

This chain joins TRBV19 and TRBJ1-1; TRBD1 matches at 7 bases. Germline V gives CDR1 LNHDA, CDR2 SQIVND (reference sequence). This CDR3 spans 15 amino acids. Trimming took 1 base from V and 5 from J; bases not matched to a gene: 7. This CDR3 is CASSIVEGARTEAFF. The CDR3 region has the DNA TGTGCCAGTAGTATAGTGGAGGGGGCGCGAACTGAAGCTTTCTTT.

V usage is TRBV6-5 and J usage is TRBJ1-5; weak D call: TRBD1 (6 bases). Germline CDR1 is MNHEY and CDR2 is SVGAGI. This CDR3 contains 15 residues. V was cut by 6 bases and J by 1 base, with 13 bases left in between. CDR3 sequence (DNA): TGTGCCAGCAGCTCTGACAGGTCGAGCAATCAGCCCCAGCATTTT. This codes for CASSSDRSSNQPQHF.

The chain links TRBV20-1 to TRBJ2-5; 7 bases line up with TRBD1. Losses at the gene ends were 3 bases for V and 5 bases for J; bases not matched to a gene: 9. Germline V CDR1 and CDR2: DFQATT, SNEGSKA (reference sequence). The CDR3 has 14 residues. CDR3 DNA sequence: TGCAGTGCTAGTATTTCGACAGGGAAGGAGACCCAGTACTTC. Protein product: CSASISTGKETQYF.

The chain recombines TRBV5-1 with TRBJ1-4; TRBD1 aligns across 9 bases. The length of the CDR3 is 14 residues. Germline trimming cut 4 bases from V and 7 bases from J; bases unmatched to any gene: 5. Looked up from germline, CDR1 is SGHRS and CDR2 is YFSETQ. CDR3 DNA: TGCGCCAGCAGCCCACAGGGGGCGACTGAAAAACTGTTTTTT. Its protein is CASSPQGATEKLFF.